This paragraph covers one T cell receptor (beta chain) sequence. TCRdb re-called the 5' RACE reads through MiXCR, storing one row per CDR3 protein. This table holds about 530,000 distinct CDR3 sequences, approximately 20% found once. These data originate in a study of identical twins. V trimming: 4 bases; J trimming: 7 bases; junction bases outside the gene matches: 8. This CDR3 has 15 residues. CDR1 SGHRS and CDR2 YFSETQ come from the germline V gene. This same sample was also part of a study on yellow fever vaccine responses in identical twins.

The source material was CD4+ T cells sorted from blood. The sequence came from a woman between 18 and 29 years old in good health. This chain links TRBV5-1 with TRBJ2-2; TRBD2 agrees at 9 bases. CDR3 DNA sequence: TGCGCCAGCAGCGTCGCTAGCGGGATAGGCGGGGAGCTGTTTTTT. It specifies CASSVASGIGGELFF.